This TCR beta chain was identified during a study of molecular identifiers for immune sequencing clone quantification. The V end was cut by 6 bases, the J end by 6 bases, with 15 bases between. The CDR3 is made up of 14 amino acids. Germline V gene sequence: CDR1 MNHNS, CDR2 SASEGT. TCRdb itself ran the PCR reads through MiXCR, one entry per CDR3 protein. The sample lists 23,000 or so distinct CDR3 sequences; over 15% were seen once. Sorted inputs of roughly 17,000 to 1,100,000 cells, with 10%, 30% or 50% RNA, yielded naive CD8 libraries. Notes on the study in general: Among effectors, clones above 20 RNA copies held over 98% of molecules; among naive cells, under 1%. The sizes of highly expanded clones could be underestimated when identical TCR molecules share a barcode.

This clonotype was seen ten or more times. What it binds is not known. The receptor's source is a human donor in good health. Some libraries in this study had Jurkat cell RNA spiked in. Sequenced material: naive CD8+ T cells from blood, with Jurkat cell RNA spiked in. Noted subset: FACS-sorted CD8+CD4-CCR7+CD45RA+ naive T cells. V is TRBV6-1 and J is TRBJ2-1; tentative D call: TRBD2 (6 bases). CDR3 in DNA: TGTGCCAGCAGAGCGGGCAAGATGATCAATGAGCAGTTCTTC. Protein sequence: CASRAGKMINEQFF.